The 6 T cell receptor beta chains below come from one sample, sequenced in a study of blood T cell repertoires in COVID-19. Sequenced by immunoSEQ multiplex PCR; TCRdb stores in-frame clones only, minus some. The data contain fewer than 150,000 clones, approximately 84% of them singletons. The sequenced sample was peripheral blood. The receptors were gathered from an elderly woman in a cohort sampled during active or convalescent COVID-19.

This chain uses TRBV3-1 (or the pseudogene TRBV3-2) with TRBJ1-2, with D maybe TRBD1 (5 bases). This CDR3 contains 14 residues. V was shortened by 1 base and J by 4 bases, with 10 bases between the two germline ends. Germline assignment: CDR1 LGHDT and CDR2 YNNKEL (reference sequence). CDR3 protein: CASSQVAGTYGYTF. CDR3 sequence (DNA): TGTGCCAGCAGCCAAGTTGCGGGGACCTATGGCTACACCTTC.

This clone has more than one count but fewer than ten. The CDR3 reads CASSSYRTGNYGYTF. The CDR3 nucleotides are TGTGCCAGCAGCTCCTATCGGACAGGAAACTATGGCTACACCTTC. The chain uses TRBV7-2 and TRBJ1-2; 7 bases are a match to TRBD1. This CDR3 is built from 15 residues. CDR1 and CDR2 from the germline V gene are SGHTA and FQGNSA. V shed 4 bases, J shed 2 bases, and the junction held 7 bases outside the gene matches.

The J gene is TRBJ1-2, the V gene TRBV5-1, with a weak D call TRBD1 (5 bases). CDR1 is SGHRS, CDR2 YFSETQ, per germline. The CDR3 loop spans 14 amino acids. The germline V and J ends were trimmed by 4 bases and 0 bases, with 10 bases remaining between them. This chain's CDR3 is CASSRGTANYGYTF. CDR3 in DNA: TGCGCCAGCAGCCGGGGGACGGCTAACTATGGCTACACCTTC.

The V gene is TRBV7-2, the J gene TRBJ2-1, with D maybe TRBD1 (5 bases). There are 13 residues in the CDR3. The V gene's germline CDR1 is SGHTA and CDR2 FQGNSA. Trimming pared 5 bases from V and 9 bases from J, leaving 14 bases between. The CDR3 sequence: CASSPQGLGEQFF. The CDR3 nucleotides are TGTGCCAGCAGCCCTCAGGGTTTGGGTGAGCAGTTCTTC.

The rearrangement joins TRBV5-4 to TRBJ2-5, with D tentatively TRBD1 (6 bases). The V end was cut by 0 bases, the J end by 3 bases, with 12 bases between. Germline CDR1 and CDR2: SGHNT and YYREEE (reference sequence). The CDR3 extends over 15 amino acids. Here the CDR3 DNA reads TGTGCCAGCAGCTTGGTCCTTGCAGGGGAAGAGACCCAGTACTTC. It yields the protein CASSLVLAGEETQYF. Based on the CDR3 plus reference TRBV5-4 and TRBJ2-5, the full variable domain is ETGVTQSPTHLIKTRGQQVTLRCSSQSGHNTVSWYQQALGQGPQFIFQYYREEENGRGNFPPRFSGLQFPNYSSELNVNALELDDSALYLCASSLVLAGEETQYFGPGTRLLVL.

The sample holds one count of this clone. This sequence joins TRBV9 and TRBJ1-2, with D maybe TRBD1 (5 bases). Trimming removed 3 bases from V and 2 bases from J, with 14 bases in between. This CDR3 spans 15 amino acids. The germline CDR1 and CDR2 sequences are SGDLS and YYNGEE. The CDR3 DNA sequence: TGTGCCAGCAGCGACGAGACAGCCCTAAACTATGGCTACACCTTC. It codes for CASSDETALNYGYTF.